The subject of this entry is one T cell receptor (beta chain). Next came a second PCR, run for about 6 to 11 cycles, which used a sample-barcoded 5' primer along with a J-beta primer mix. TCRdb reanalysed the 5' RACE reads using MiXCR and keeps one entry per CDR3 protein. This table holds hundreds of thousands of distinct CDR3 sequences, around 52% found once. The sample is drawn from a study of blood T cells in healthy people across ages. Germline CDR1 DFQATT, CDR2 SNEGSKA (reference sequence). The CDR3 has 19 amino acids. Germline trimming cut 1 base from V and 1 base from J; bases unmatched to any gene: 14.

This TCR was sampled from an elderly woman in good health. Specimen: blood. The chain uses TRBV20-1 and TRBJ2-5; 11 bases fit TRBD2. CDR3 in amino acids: CSARVGRLAGTQFQETQYF. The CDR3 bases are TGCAGTGCTAGAGTGGGTCGACTAGCGGGGACCCAATTCCAAGAGACCCAGTACTTC.